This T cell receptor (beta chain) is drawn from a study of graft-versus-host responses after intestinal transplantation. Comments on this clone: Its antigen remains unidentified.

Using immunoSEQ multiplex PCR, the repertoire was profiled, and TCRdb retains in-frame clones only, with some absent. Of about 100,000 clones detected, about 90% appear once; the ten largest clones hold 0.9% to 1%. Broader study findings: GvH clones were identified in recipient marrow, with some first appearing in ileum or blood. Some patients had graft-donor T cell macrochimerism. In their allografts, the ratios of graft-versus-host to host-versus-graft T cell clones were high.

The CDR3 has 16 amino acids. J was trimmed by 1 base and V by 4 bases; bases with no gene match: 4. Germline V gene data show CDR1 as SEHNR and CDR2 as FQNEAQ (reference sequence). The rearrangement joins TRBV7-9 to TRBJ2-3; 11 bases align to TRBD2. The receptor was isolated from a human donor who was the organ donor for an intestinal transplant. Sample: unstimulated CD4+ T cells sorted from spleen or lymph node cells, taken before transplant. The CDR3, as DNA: TGTGCCAGCAGCTCTAGCGGGGGGCCGGGCACAGATACGCAGTATTTT. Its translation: CASSSSGGPGTDTQYF.